Following are 24 T cell receptor beta chains from one sample sequenced in a study of control samples from healthy donors and cancer patients. Assay: immunoSEQ multiplex PCR; the TCRdb copy retains only in-frame clones and omits some. The sample lists roughly 120,000 clones, 91% seen once, with less than 9% in the top ten. Sequences were obtained from blood. The receptors here all came from a woman between 18 and 29 years old in good health.

This chain links TRBV28 with TRBJ2-7; TRBD2 aligns across 12 bases. Germline CDR1 reads MDHEN; CDR2 reads SYDVKM. The CDR3 length is 14 residues. The trim removed 5 bases at V and 7 bases at J, leaving 6 bases unmatched. This CDR3 is CASSQTSGSPEQYF. CDR3 DNA sequence: TGTGCCAGCAGTCAGACTAGCGGGAGCCCGGAGCAGTACTTC.

This clone was detected a few times. The gene calls are TRBV19 and TRBJ1-2, with TRBD1 matching 7 bases. Germline CDR1 reads LNHDA; CDR2 reads SQIVND (reference sequence). CDR3 size: 18 residues. With 5 bases clipped from V and 2 bases from J, the junction kept 17 bases outside the gene matches. The CDR3 DNA reads as TGTGCCAGTAGTTTCCGAACAGGGGCGACCCCACAGAACTATGGCTACACCTTC. This sequence encodes CASSFRTGATPQNYGYTF.

The chain links TRBV28 to TRBJ2-1, with 8 bases fitting TRBD2. The CDR3 covers 16 residues. V shed 6 bases and J 5 bases; nucleotides not matched to a gene: 12. Germline V gene data show CDR1 as MDHEN and CDR2 as SYDVKM. CDR3 protein: CASRSPREGRHNEQFF. CDR3 DNA: TGTGCCAGCAGGTCCCCCCGGGAGGGCCGCCACAATGAGCAGTTCTTC.

This clone has a single count. The V and J genes are TRBV5-4 and TRBJ2-3; a possible D gene is TRBD2 (6 bases). The V gene's germline CDR1 is SGHNT and CDR2 YYREEE (reference sequence). The germline V and J ends were trimmed by 1 base and 0 bases, with 12 bases remaining between them. The CDR3 runs to 16 residues. The CDR3: CASSLSGGPSTDTQYF. DNA for the CDR3: TGTGCCAGCAGCTTGTCCGGGGGACCAAGCACAGATACGCAGTATTTT.

The chain joins TRBV6-5 to TRBJ1-1; 7 bases line up with TRBD1. J gave up 1 base and V 6 bases, and 5 bases lay outside the gene matches. The CDR3 totals 14 residues. CDR1 and CDR2 from the germline V gene are MNHEY and SVGAGI. The CDR3 loop reads CASRNRGGNTEAFF. DNA for the CDR3: TGTGCCAGCAGGAACAGGGGCGGGAACACTGAAGCTTTCTTT.

CDR3 loop: CASSPIVGSYNYEQYF. The CDR3, as DNA: TGTGCCAGCAGCCCTATAGTCGGGAGTTACAACTACGAGCAGTACTTC. This chain joins TRBV28 and TRBJ2-7, with TRBD2 as a possible D gene (6 bases). The V end was cut by 6 bases, the J end by 3 bases, with 21 bases between. CDR1 MDHEN and CDR2 SYDVKM come from the germline V gene. The CDR3 is 16 amino acids.

The rearrangement uses TRBV28 and TRBJ2-7, with TRBD1 as a possible D gene (6 bases). The CDR3 runs to 14 residues. Germline CDR1 is MDHEN and CDR2 is SYDVKM. The V gene lost 8 bases and the J gene lost 6 bases, with 20 bases spanning the gap. The CDR3: CASQLPGTTVEQYF. CDR3 bases: TGTGCCAGCCAACTCCCGGGGACAACCGTCGAGCAGTACTTC.

This clone is a singleton in its sample. The V gene is TRBV6-5, the J gene TRBJ1-2, with 10 bases identical to TRBD1. The junction had 5 bases not matched to a gene; V was cut back by 5 bases and J by 5 bases. This CDR3 has 14 amino acids. Germline CDR1 reads MNHEY; CDR2 reads SVGAGI. The CDR3 bases are TGTGCCAGCAGTCGACAGGGGGCTCAGTATGGCTACACCTTC. This sequence encodes CASSRQGAQYGYTF.

CDR3 DNA: TGTGCCACCAGCAGAGGGGGATCCTACGAGCAGTACTTC. This codes for CATSRGGSYEQYF. This chain uses TRBV15 with TRBJ2-7; D gene ambiguous. Per the germline V gene, CDR1 is LNHNV and CDR2 is YYDKDF (reference sequence). The ends were cut back, 1 base at V and 1 base at J, with 5 bases in the middle. There are 13 residues in the CDR3. The entire variable domain, with the rest obtained from reference TRBV15 and TRBJ2-7, is as follows: DAMVIQNPRYQVTQFGKPVTLSCSQTLNHNVMYWYQQKSSQAPKLLFHYYDKDFNNEADTPDNFQSRRPNTSFCFLDIRSPGLGDTAMYLCATSRGGSYEQYFGPGTRLTVT.

The V and J genes are TRBV12-3 or TRBV12-4 and TRBJ2-3; no clear D. The CDR3 consists of 11 residues. V was cut by 8 bases and J by 4 bases, with 7 bases left in between. The CDR3 region is CASGVADTQYF. Here the CDR3 DNA reads TGTGCCAGCGGGGTAGCAGATACGCAGTATTTT.

This rearrangement joins TRBV10-3 to TRBJ2-1; tentative D call: TRBD2 (7 bases). CDR1 and CDR2 (germline): ENHRY, SYGVKD. V was pared by 8 bases and J by 9 bases, with 17 bases between. CDR3 length: 13 residues. The CDR3 here is CAIGGAGVGEQFF. The CDR3 DNA follows: TGTGCCATCGGGGGGGCGGGAGTAGGTGAGCAGTTCTTC.

The chain couples TRBV4-3 to TRBJ1-6; D is perhaps TRBD1 (5 bases). Germline V gives CDR1 LGHNA, CDR2 YSLEER. The CDR3 loop spans 14 amino acids. V was cut by 1 base and J by 8 bases, with 9 bases left in between. The CDR3 sequence: CASSQGGDDSPLHF. The CDR3 DNA sequence: TGCGCCAGCAGCCAAGGGGGGGATGATTCACCCCTCCACTTT.

This clone was seen just once. Written as DNA, the CDR3 is TGTGCCTGGAGTCCAGGGGGGAACACTGAAGCTTTCTTT. Translation gives CAWSPGGNTEAFF. The chain recombines TRBV30 with TRBJ1-1; TRBD1 aligns across 7 bases. This CDR3 is built from 13 residues. The V segment lost 2 bases and the J segment 1 base; nucleotides outside the gene matches: 1. CDR1 and CDR2 (germline): GTSNPN, SVGIG (reference sequence). Complete variable domain (other parts from reference TRBV30 and TRBJ1-1): SQTIHQWPATLVQPVGSPLSLECTVEGTSNPNLYWYRQAAGRGLQLLFYSVGIGQISSEVPQNLSASRPQDRQFILSSKKLLLSDSGFYLCAWSPGGNTEAFFGQGTRLTVV.

The chain recombines TRBV6-2 or TRBV6-3 with TRBJ2-5, with 9 bases lining up with TRBD2. The CDR3 is made up of 15 amino acids. In germline, CDR1 is MNHEY, CDR2 SVGEGT. V gave up 1 base and J gave up 5 bases; unmatched junction bases: 5. The CDR3 DNA reads as TGTGCCAGCAGTTACTGGGAGACTAGCGGCGAGACCCAGTACTTC. It codes for CASSYWETSGETQYF.

The gene calls are TRBV19 and TRBJ2-7, with D perhaps matching TRBD1 or TRBD2 (5 bases each). The germline V gene encodes CDR1 LNHDA and CDR2 SQIVND (reference sequence). Trimming removed 9 bases at V and 5 bases at J, with 20 bases between. This CDR3 has 14 amino acids. DNA of the CDR3: TGTGCCAGCTCCGCCGGGGTAGGGGAGAACGAGCAGTACTTC. This sequence encodes CASSAGVGENEQYF.

With respect to this clone: Other DNA sequences within the sample encode an identical CDR3. This chain joins TRBV15 and TRBJ1-4, with D hard to call. The V gene lost 0 bases and the J gene lost 0 bases, with 5 bases spanning the gap. The germline gives CDR1 LNHNV, CDR2 YYDKDF (reference sequence). This CDR3 has 15 amino acids. DNA of the CDR3: TGTGCCACCAGCAGAGATGATGCAACTAATGAAAAACTGTTTTTT. Amino acid sequence: CATSRDDATNEKLFF.

In this sample, this clone turned up a few times. This chain's CDR3 is CSAFGAYQETQYF. In DNA form, the CDR3 reads TGCAGCGCCTTCGGGGCGTACCAAGAGACCCAGTACTTC. The V and J genes are TRBV29-1 and TRBJ2-5; possibly TRBD1 or TRBD2 for D (5 bases each). This CDR3 is built from 13 residues. Germline V gives CDR1 SQVTM, CDR2 ANQGSEA. The V end lost 7 bases, the J end lost 0 bases, and 12 bases lay between the germline ends. The whole variable domain, filled in from reference TRBV29-1 and TRBJ2-5, reads SAVISQKPSRDICQRGTSLTIQCQVDSQVTMMFWYRQQPGQSLTLIATANQGSEATYESGFVIDKFPISRPNLTFSTLTVSNMSPEDSSIYLCSAFGAYQETQYFGPGTRLLVL.

The rearrangement joins TRBV7-8 to TRBJ1-6; 10 bases map to TRBD1. In germline, CDR1 is SGHVS, CDR2 FQNEAQ. V lost 4 bases, J lost 6 bases, and 9 bases stayed unmatched. The CDR3 is made up of 17 amino acids. CDR3 residues: CASSSRWDRGSNSPLHF. The CDR3, as DNA: TGTGCCAGCAGCTCTCGATGGGACAGGGGAAGTAATTCACCCCTCCACTTT.

The chain employs TRBV7-6 and TRBJ2-1, with 7 bases identical to TRBD2. J gave up 4 bases and V 5 bases, and 14 bases lay outside the gene matches. The CDR3 spans 17 residues. Germline V CDR1 and CDR2: SGHVS, FNYEAQ. The CDR3 protein is CASSQTTAGPIYNEQFF. CDR3 in DNA: TGTGCCAGCAGCCAAACCACAGCGGGACCTATTTACAATGAGCAGTTCTTC. The whole variable domain, filled in from reference TRBV7-6 and TRBJ2-1, reads GAGVSQSPRYKVTKRGQDVALRCDPISGHVSLYWYRQALGQGPEFLTYFNYEAQQDKSGLPNDRFSAERPEGSISTLTIQRTEQRDSAMYRCASSQTTAGPIYNEQFFGPGTRLTVL.

The chain links TRBV19 to TRBJ1-4; TRBD1 matches at 7 bases. CDR3 length equals 15 residues. Trimming at V came to 3 bases and at J to 5 bases, leaving 6 bases not matched to a gene. CDR1 LNHDA and CDR2 SQIVND come from the germline V gene (reference sequence). In DNA, the CDR3 is TGTGCCAGTAGTATGGGTGACAGGGTAAATGAAAAACTGTTTTTT. Protein product: CASSMGDRVNEKLFF.

The rearrangement links TRBV24-1 to TRBJ1-3; D possibly corresponds to TRBD1 (5 bases). The CDR3 extends over 13 amino acids. V gave up 5 bases and J gave up 4 bases, with 8 bases separating them. Germline V gene data show CDR1 as KGHDR and CDR2 as SFDVKD. The CDR3 loop is CATSAGVGNTIYF. DNA of the CDR3: TGTGCCACCAGTGCGGGGGTCGGAAACACCATATATTTT.

The rearrangement joins TRBV10-2 to TRBJ2-7; 9 positions match TRBD1. The CDR3 has 14 amino acids. V trimming: 10 bases; J trimming: 4 bases; junction bases outside the gene matches: 11. CDR1 is WSHSY and CDR2 is SAAADI in the germline V gene. CDR3 protein: CATTKGTGRYEQYF. In DNA form, the CDR3 reads TGCGCCACCACAAAGGGGACAGGGCGTTACGAGCAGTACTTC.

The chain uses TRBV18 and TRBJ2-5, with TRBD2 as a possible D gene (6 bases). Germline V gene sequence: CDR1 KGHSH, CDR2 LQKENI. Trimming removed 2 bases at V and 5 bases at J, with 15 bases between. This CDR3 contains 15 residues. CDR3: CASSPRRGIYETQYF. In nucleotides, the CDR3 is TGTGCCAGCTCACCAAGACGCGGGATTTACGAGACCCAGTACTTC.

The chain recombines TRBV25-1 with TRBJ2-1; 13 nucleotides match TRBD2. Germline values: CDR1 MGHDK, CDR2 SYGVNS. V lost 8 bases to trimming and J lost 7 bases; unmatched junction nucleotides: 8. The CDR3 runs 15 residues. CDR3 sequence (DNA): TGTGCCAGCGGCCGGACTAGCGGGAGAGCTAATGAGCAGTTCTTC. Its protein is CASGRTSGRANEQFF.